Below are 22 T cell receptor beta chains sequenced from a single sample in a study of T cell responses to AZD1222 COVID-19 vaccine. Sequenced by immunoSEQ multiplex PCR; TCRdb stores in-frame clones only, minus some. The profile shows about 150,000 clones, 70% to 90% of them singletons. The sample consisted of peripheral blood, taken on day 0 of MenACWY control vaccination. These receptors were obtained from an adult in good health.

This clone came up a few times. This chain uses TRBV11-2 with TRBJ2-5; the match to TRBD1 covers 9 bases. The junction had 2 bases not matched to a gene; V was cut back by 4 bases and J by 5 bases. CDR1 and CDR2 from the germline V gene are SGHAT and FQNNGV. The CDR3 has 13 amino acids. The chain's CDR3 is CASSWDRAETQYF. CDR3 nucleotides: TGTGCCAGCAGCTGGGACAGGGCGGAGACCCAGTACTTC.

The chain couples TRBV6-5 to TRBJ1-1, with a weak D call TRBD1 (5 bases). The V end was cut by 8 bases, the J end by 4 bases, with 14 bases between. The CDR3 has 13 amino acids. The germline gives CDR1 MNHEY, CDR2 SVGAGI. The CDR3: CASQGPESTEAFF. The CDR3 DNA is TGTGCCAGCCAGGGACCCGAATCCACTGAAGCTTTCTTT.

This clone was detected a few times. The V gene is TRBV5-1, the J gene TRBJ2-7; 7 nucleotides match TRBD1. The ends lost 3 bases at V and 0 bases at J; junction bases unmatched: 6. Germline CDR1 SGHRS, CDR2 YFSETQ. The CDR3 spans 15 residues. As DNA, the CDR3 is TGCGCCAGCAGCTCTTCGACAGGGCGCTCCTACGAGCAGTACTTC. It translates to CASSSSTGRSYEQYF.

This chain joins TRBV7-9 and TRBJ2-6; D ambiguous. The germline V and J ends were trimmed by 4 bases and 2 bases, with 6 bases remaining between them. Germline lookup yields CDR1 SEHNR and CDR2 FQNEAQ (reference sequence). The CDR3 length is 14 residues. The CDR3 is CASSSFTGANVLTF. The CDR3 DNA sequence: TGTGCCAGCAGCTCTTTTACTGGGGCCAACGTCCTGACTTTC.

This clone showed up just once. J is TRBJ2-1 and V is TRBV7-2, with D possibly TRBD1 on 5 matching bases. CDR1 is SGHTA and CDR2 is FQGNSA in the germline V gene. This CDR3 is built from 16 residues. V was clipped by 2 bases and J by 3 bases, with 14 bases between them. The CDR3, as DNA: TGTGCCAGCAGCTTAACATTCACAGGAGTCTACAATGAGCAGTTCTTC. This translates into CASSLTFTGVYNEQFF. The full variable domain, rest sourced from reference TRBV7-2 and TRBJ2-1, is GAGVSQSPSNKVTEKGKDVELRCDPISGHTALYWYRQSLGQGLEFLIYFQGNSAPDKSGLPSDRFSAERTGGSVSTLTIQRTQQEDSAVYLCASSLTFTGVYNEQFFGPGTRLTVL.

V is TRBV27 and J is TRBJ2-2; the D gene is possibly TRBD1 (6 bases). In germline, CDR1 is MNHEY, CDR2 SMNVEV (reference sequence). The CDR3 spans 16 residues. V shed 5 bases and J shed 4 bases, with 17 bases lying between them. CDR3 nucleotide sequence: TGTGCCAGCAGTCTCCTCCAGGGGCGAGGCACCGGGGAGCTGTTTTTT. Its protein product is CASSLLQGRGTGELFF.

The rearrangement joins TRBV3-1 (or the pseudogene TRBV3-2) to TRBJ2-2, with 7 bases aligning to TRBD2. The germline gives CDR1 LGHDT, CDR2 YNNKEL (reference sequence). The CDR3 covers 17 residues. Germline trimming cut 1 base from V and 2 bases from J; bases unmatched to any gene: 7. DNA for the CDR3: TGTGCCAGCAGCCAAGCCCGTACGGGGGGAAACACCGGGGAGCTGTTTTTT. This sequence encodes CASSQARTGGNTGELFF.

The rearrangement links TRBV18 to TRBJ2-7, with TRBD1 matching 8 bases. Germline assignment: CDR1 KGHSH and CDR2 LQKENI. V lost 3 bases, J lost 0 bases, and 4 bases stayed unmatched. This CDR3 has 15 residues. DNA of the CDR3: TGTGCCAGCTCACCTGGACAGGGCCTCTCCTACGAGCAGTACGTC. Residues: CASSPGQGLSYEQYV.

The rearrangement links TRBV6-1 to TRBJ1-5; 9 bases are a match to TRBD1. CDR1 is MNHNS, CDR2 SASEGT, per germline. The CDR3 runs to 14 residues. Losses at the gene ends were 3 bases for V and 4 bases for J; bases not matched to a gene: 1. CDR3 sequence reads: CASSEDRGNQPQHF. Written as DNA, the CDR3 is TGTGCCAGCAGTGAGGACAGGGGAAATCAGCCCCAGCATTTT.

The V gene is TRBV9, the J gene TRBJ1-1, with D possibly being TRBD1 (5 bases). This CDR3 has 13 residues. The V gene's germline CDR1 is SGDLS and CDR2 YYNGEE. The germline V and J ends were trimmed by 3 bases and 4 bases, with 10 bases remaining between them. CDR3 DNA sequence: TGTGCCAGCAGCGCGGGGGGGAGCACTGAAGCTTTCTTT. Protein sequence: CASSAGGSTEAFF.

The chain links TRBV3-1 (or the pseudogene TRBV3-2) to TRBJ2-1, with D possibly being TRBD2 (6 bases). This CDR3 region has 15 residues. V lost 4 bases and J 5 bases, leaving 15 bases between the germline ends. Per germline, CDR1 LGHDT and CDR2 YNNKEL (reference sequence). The CDR3 DNA reads as TGTGCCAGCAGCCCCTCAGTGTGGGGGGACAATGAGCAGTTCTTC. Its protein is CASSPSVWGDNEQFF.

The chain carries TRBV5-1 and TRBJ2-7, with a possible D match to TRBD2 (5 bases). The ends were cut back, 4 bases at V and 2 bases at J, with 10 bases in the middle. There are 13 residues in the CDR3. The germline V gene has CDR1 SGHRS and CDR2 YFSETQ. CDR3 coding DNA: TGCGCCAGCAGCCCGGACGGGACCTACGAGCAGTACTTC. Translating gives CASSPDGTYEQYF. Looking up the rest from reference TRBV5-1 and TRBJ2-7 gives the full variable domain: KAGVTQTPRYLIKTRGQQVTLSCSPISGHRSVSWYQQTPGQGLQFLFEYFSETQRNKGNFPGRFSGRQFSNSRSEMNVSTLELGDSALYLCASSPDGTYEQYFGPGTRLTVT.

J is TRBJ1-1 and V is TRBV6-2 or TRBV6-3; D gene unclear. The CDR3 has 13 amino acids. Between the trimmed V and J ends, which lost 2 bases and 1 base, there was a span of 5 bases. Germline V CDR1 and CDR2: MNHEY, SVGEGT. The chain's CDR3 is CASSYIRNTEAFF. In DNA, the CDR3 is TGTGCCAGCAGTTACATCAGGAACACTGAAGCTTTCTTT.

The chain couples TRBV7-8 to TRBJ2-3, with 8 nucleotides matching TRBD2. Germline assignment: CDR1 SGHVS and CDR2 FQNEAQ. Trimming removed 1 base from V and 2 bases from J; junction bases left unmatched: 2. The CDR3 consists of 15 residues. The CDR3 DNA sequence: TGTGCCAGCAGCTTAGAACTAGCGGTCACAGATACGCAGTATTTT. This sequence encodes CASSLELAVTDTQYF.

The chain recombines TRBV7-3 with TRBJ1-1; 7 bases align to TRBD1. Germline V gene sequence: CDR1 SGHTA, CDR2 FQGTGA. This CDR3 has 15 residues. V lost 0 bases to trimming and J lost 3 bases; unmatched junction nucleotides: 4. The CDR3 spells CASSLTSGGDTEAFF. As DNA, the CDR3 is TGTGCCAGCAGCTTAACGTCAGGGGGGGACACTGAAGCTTTCTTT. Full variable domain (missing parts from reference TRBV7-3 and TRBJ1-1): GAGVSQTPSNKVTEKGKYVELRCDPISGHTALYWYRQSLGQGPEFLIYFQGTGAADDSGLPNDRFFAVRPEGSVSTLKIQRTERGDSAVYLCASSLTSGGDTEAFFGQGTRLTVV.

The chain uses TRBV5-4 and TRBJ2-5; 8 bases are a match to TRBD2. The CDR3 sequence is 13 residues long. CDR1 and CDR2 (germline): SGHNT, YYREEE (reference sequence). J lost 5 bases, V lost 6 bases, and 6 bases had no gene match. As DNA, the CDR3 is TGTGCCAGCACGGGAGGGCCCAGGGAGACCCAGTACTTC. Translating it yields CASTGGPRETQYF. The full variable domain, with the rest looked up from reference TRBV5-4 and TRBJ2-5, is ETGVTQSPTHLIKTRGQQVTLRCSSQSGHNTVSWYQQALGQGPQFIFQYYREEENGRGNFPPRFSGLQFPNYSSELNVNALELDDSALYLCASTGGPRETQYFGPGTRLLVL.

This clone appeared a single time. J is TRBJ1-3 and V is TRBV5-1; D unclear. The CDR3 is made up of 16 amino acids. V lost 0 bases and J lost 0, with 10 bases in between. Germline V gene data show CDR1 as SGHRS and CDR2 as YFSETQ. CDR3 sequence: CASSLDLTNSGNTIYF. DNA for the CDR3: TGCGCCAGCAGCTTGGACCTAACTAACTCTGGAAACACCATATATTTT.

The genes are TRBV19 and TRBJ2-5; D is possibly TRBD1 or TRBD2 (6 bases each). This CDR3 comprises 14 residues. Between the trimmed V and J ends, which lost 10 bases and 2 bases, there was a span of 17 bases. Germline V lookup: CDR1 LNHDA, CDR2 SQIVND (reference sequence). The CDR3 here is CATAFQGRQETQYF. The CDR3 DNA reads TGTGCCACCGCGTTTCAGGGGAGGCAAGAGACCCAGTACTTC.

This clone was observed a few times. The V and J genes are TRBV19 and TRBJ1-1; maybe TRBD1 (6 bases). Germline CDR1 reads LNHDA; CDR2 reads SQIVND (reference sequence). The CDR3 consists of 15 residues. V was shortened by 10 bases and J by 5 bases, with 23 bases between the two germline ends. The DNA for the CDR3 is TGTGCCACCACGGAAGACGGGGGCCGAAGGACTGAAGCTTTCTTT. Its protein is CATTEDGGRRTEAFF.

This chain links TRBV5-6 with TRBJ2-5; 8 nucleotides agree with TRBD1. Unmatched junction bases numbered 6, after V lost 3 bases and J lost 5 bases. The CDR3 loop spans 14 amino acids. Germline loops: CDR1 SGHDT, CDR2 YYEEEE. CDR3 region: CASSSTGDGETQYF. Here the CDR3 DNA reads TGTGCCAGCAGCTCGACAGGGGACGGCGAGACCCAGTACTTC.

The chain combines TRBV2 with TRBJ1-4; D is uncertain. The V gene lost 6 bases and the J gene lost 4 bases, with 9 bases spanning the gap. The CDR3 length is 13 residues. CDR1 is SNHLY and CDR2 is FYNNEI in the germline V gene. The CDR3 region has the DNA TGTGCCAGCAGAGACGGGATTAATGAAAAACTGTTTTTT. Amino acids: CASRDGINEKLFF.

The genes are TRBV10-3 and TRBJ1-6; 9 bases are shared with TRBD1. The CDR3 contains 15 residues. The V gene's germline CDR1 is ENHRY and CDR2 SYGVKD. Losses at the gene ends were 3 bases for V and 9 bases for J; bases not matched to a gene: 6. As DNA, the CDR3 is TGTGCCATCAGTGATGTGGGACAGGGTGGTTCACCCCTCCACTTT. Translating gives CAISDVGQGGSPLHF.